These 32 T cell receptor beta chains originate from one sample sequenced in a study of shared T cell receptors in the human thymus. Profiling relied on immunoSEQ multiplex PCR, and the TCRdb table lists in-frame clones only, not all of them. This repertoire shows some 720,000 clones, around nine tenths found once; its top ten account for around 0.0099%. The sample was also reused in another study, on human thymus T cells.

The sample comprised thymocytes. All receptors come from a boy less than two years old with a congenital heart defect.

The V and J genes are TRBV2 and TRBJ2-3; the match to TRBD2 covers 10 bases. Germline loops: CDR1 SNHLY, CDR2 FYNNEI. This CDR3 comprises 14 residues. Germline trimming cut 3 bases from V and 5 bases from J; bases unmatched to any gene: 2. The chain's CDR3 is CASSDGLAVDTQYF. As DNA, the CDR3 is TGTGCCAGCAGTGACGGACTAGCGGTAGATACGCAGTATTTT.

CDR3 sequence reads: CASSFPVDRGLGEQYF. The CDR3 DNA is TGTGCCAGCAGTTTCCCGGTGGACAGGGGATTAGGCGAGCAGTACTTC. This chain connects TRBV28 to TRBJ2-7, with TRBD1 matching over 9 bases. The CDR3 contains 16 residues. V lost 3 bases, J lost 6 bases, and 12 bases stayed unmatched. Germline V CDR1 and CDR2: MDHEN, SYDVKM.

The chain has TRBV5-4 and TRBJ2-3; possible D gene TRBD1, 5 bases. V dropped 3 bases and J dropped 4 bases, with 9 bases sitting between them. From germline, CDR1 is SGHNT and CDR2 YYREEE (reference sequence). The CDR3 runs to 13 residues. For the CDR3, the DNA is TGTGCCAGCAGCTCCCTCAGGGCAGATACGCAGTATTTT. Translation gives CASSSLRADTQYF.

The chain joins TRBV12-5 to TRBJ1-1, with 9 nucleotides matching TRBD1. V was pared by 4 bases and J by 1 base, with 7 bases of the junction left unmatched. This CDR3 contains 16 residues. The germline V gene encodes CDR1 LGHNT and CDR2 FRNRAP. This chain's CDR3 is CASGWYPTGGNTEAFF. CDR3 nucleotides: TGTGCTAGTGGTTGGTACCCGACAGGGGGGAACACTGAAGCTTTCTTT.

The rearrangement uses TRBV5-1 and TRBJ1-1, with D possibly TRBD1 on 5 matching bases. This CDR3 is 14 amino acids long. Trimming removed 0 bases from V and 1 base from J, with 7 bases in between. Germline CDR1 and CDR2: SGHRS and YFSETQ. Here the CDR3 reads CASSLVGANTEAFF. In DNA, the CDR3 is TGCGCCAGCAGCTTGGTTGGGGCGAACACTGAAGCTTTCTTT.

This clone was found once. This chain links TRBV10-2 with TRBJ2-3, with 8 bases identical to TRBD2. The germline CDR1 and CDR2 sequences are WSHSY and SAAADI. V gave up 7 bases and J gave up 2 bases; unmatched junction bases: 5. The CDR3 is 14 residues long. CDR3 in amino acids: CASIPAGATDTQYF. The CDR3 nucleotides are TGCGCCAGCATTCCAGCGGGAGCCACAGATACGCAGTATTTT.

The rearrangement uses TRBV2 and TRBJ2-5; 8 bases align to TRBD2. This CDR3 has 17 amino acids. With V trimmed by 3 bases and J by 2 bases, 11 bases remained unmatched. Germline assignment: CDR1 SNHLY and CDR2 FYNNEI. The CDR3 sequence is CASSEFAGVAGQETQYF. The CDR3 region has the DNA TGTGCCAGCAGTGAGTTCGCTGGAGTAGCGGGACAAGAGACCCAGTACTTC. The full variable domain, its missing parts supplied by reference TRBV2 and TRBJ2-5, is EPEVTQTPSHQVTQMGQEVILRCVPISNHLYFYWYRQILGQKVEFLVSFYNNEISEKSEIFDDQFSVERPDGSNFTLKIRSTKLEDSAMYFCASSEFAGVAGQETQYFGPGTRLLVL.

The chain has TRBV4-1 and TRBJ2-1; the match to TRBD2 covers 8 bases. Germline-derived CDR1 and CDR2 are MGHRA and YSYEKL. The CDR3 is 17 residues long. The ends lost 0 bases at V and 3 bases at J; junction bases unmatched: 7. CDR3 DNA sequence: TGCGCCAGCAGCCAAGATCAACGGGAGGGTGACTACAATGAGCAGTTCTTC. It yields the protein CASSQDQREGDYNEQFF.

The genes are TRBV4-3 and TRBJ2-2, with TRBD2 matching over 9 bases. Germline V gene data show CDR1 as LGHNA and CDR2 as YSLEER. J was trimmed by 3 bases and V by 0 bases; bases with no gene match: 14. This CDR3 has 20 residues. This chain's CDR3 is CASSQDHPTSGWGYTGELFF. In DNA, the CDR3 is TGCGCCAGCAGCCAAGATCATCCCACTAGCGGGTGGGGGTACACCGGGGAGCTGTTTTTT.

The CDR3 DNA sequence: TGTGCCAGCAGCTATGCTGCCGACAGGGGCCTCCCCGCCTACGAGCAGTACTTC. Translating gives CASSYAADRGLPAYEQYF. The gene calls are TRBV7-2 and TRBJ2-7; 8 nucleotides agree with TRBD1. This CDR3 spans 18 amino acids. Losses at the gene ends were 4 bases for V and 2 bases for J; bases not matched to a gene: 16. Germline V gives CDR1 SGHTA, CDR2 FQGNSA.

The V call is TRBV30, the J call TRBJ2-1; 12 positions agree with TRBD1. Germline lookup yields CDR1 GTSNPN and CDR2 SVGIG (reference sequence). With 0 bases clipped from V and 4 bases from J, the junction kept 4 bases outside the gene matches. The CDR3 covers 16 residues. The CDR3 is CAWSVPGQGAYNEQFF. The CDR3 nucleotides read TGTGCCTGGAGTGTTCCGGGACAGGGGGCGTACAATGAGCAGTTCTTC.

The chain uses TRBV7-2 and TRBJ2-4, with TRBD2 matching 8 bases. V trimming: 5 bases; J trimming: 8 bases; junction bases outside the gene matches: 5. Germline V CDR1 and CDR2: SGHTA, FQGNSA. This CDR3 has 13 residues. CDR3 protein: CASSRRGGDIQYF. CDR3 DNA: TGTGCCAGCAGCCGCCGGGGGGGGGACATTCAGTACTTC.

The chain joins TRBV19 to TRBJ1-4; perhaps TRBD1 as D (6 bases). CDR1 is LNHDA, CDR2 SQIVND, per germline (reference sequence). The CDR3 consists of 14 residues. The ends were cut back, 3 bases at V and 6 bases at J, with 11 bases in the middle. The CDR3 protein is CASSMGGPDEKLFF. The CDR3 DNA reads TGTGCCAGTAGTATGGGGGGGCCCGATGAAAAACTGTTTTTT.

The CDR3 nucleotides read TGTGCCAGCAGCGGGGGTCGGGAGGGACGGACAGATACGCAGTATTTT. Amino acid sequence: CASSGGREGRTDTQYF. This chain connects TRBV9 to TRBJ2-3, with 8 bases aligning to TRBD2. This CDR3 comprises 16 residues. CDR1 and CDR2 from the germline V gene are SGDLS and YYNGEE. J lost 3 bases, V lost 3 bases, and 9 bases had no gene match.

This CDR3 is CASSQGLAVTYEQYF. CDR3 nucleotide sequence: TGCGCCAGCAGCCAAGGACTAGCGGTCACCTACGAGCAGTACTTC. The chain combines TRBV4-3 with TRBJ2-7; TRBD2 aligns across 9 bases. CDR1 and CDR2 from the germline V gene are LGHNA and YSLEER. V trimming: 1 base; J trimming: 2 bases; junction bases outside the gene matches: 3. The CDR3 is 15 amino acids.

This clone was recorded once. The V gene is TRBV7-3, the J gene TRBJ2-2; D is unresolved. Germline values: CDR1 SGHTA, CDR2 FQGTGA. V was shortened by 0 bases and J by 3 bases, with 5 bases between the two germline ends. The CDR3 contains 14 residues. The CDR3 DNA follows: TGTGCCAGCAGCTTAACGGCGGACACCGGGGAGCTGTTTTTT. This gives the protein CASSLTADTGELFF.

The CDR3 DNA sequence: TGCGCCAGCAGTTCCGGGGACAGTAAGGATGAGCAGTTCTTC. It translates to CASSSGDSKDEQFF. The rearrangement uses TRBV5-1 and TRBJ2-1; 7 bases agree with TRBD1. Trimming cost V 5 bases and J 8 bases; bases outside gene matches: 10. Germline V CDR1 and CDR2: SGHRS, YFSETQ. This CDR3 has 14 residues.

V usage is TRBV5-6 and J usage is TRBJ1-5; 9 nucleotides align to TRBD1. V dropped 1 base and J dropped 6; count of bases not matched to a gene: 5. The CDR3 covers 15 residues. Germline values: CDR1 SGHDT, CDR2 YYEEEE. CDR3 sequence: CASSLNRGRGQPQHF. Written as DNA, the CDR3 is TGTGCCAGCAGCTTGAACAGGGGGCGAGGTCAGCCCCAGCATTTT.

V gene TRBV4-2 combines with J gene TRBJ2-7; 7 nucleotides line up with TRBD2. J was trimmed by 2 bases and V by 3 bases; bases with no gene match: 10. CDR1 is LGHNA, CDR2 YNFKEQ, per germline. The CDR3 sequence is 16 residues long. CDR3 nucleotide sequence: TGTGCCAGCAGCCACAATGTAGCGGGCAACCCCTACGAGCAGTACTTC. Protein product: CASSHNVAGNPYEQYF.

The CDR3 nucleotides read TGTGCCAGCAGCGTATCCTCCCAGATGAACACTGAAGCTTTCTTT. Its translation: CASSVSSQMNTEAFF. The chain carries TRBV9 and TRBJ1-1; D is ambiguous. The CDR3 runs to 15 residues. The ends were cut back, 1 base at V and 0 bases at J, with 10 bases in the middle. Germline V lookup: CDR1 SGDLS, CDR2 YYNGEE.

Only one count was recorded for this clone. The V and J genes are TRBV30 and TRBJ2-7; tentative D call: TRBD2 (7 bases). This CDR3 contains 14 residues. V was trimmed by 3 bases and J by 0 bases, leaving 12 bases between them. In germline, CDR1 is GTSNPN, CDR2 SVGIG (reference sequence). In nucleotides, the CDR3 is TGTGCCTGGAGCAACCGGGGGGCCTCCTACGAGCAGTACTTC. The encoded protein is CAWSNRGASYEQYF. Using reference TRBV30 and TRBJ2-7 for the parts outside the CDR3, the full variable domain is SQTIHQWPATLVQPVGSPLSLECTVEGTSNPNLYWYRQAAGRGLQLLFYSVGIGQISSEVPQNLSASRPQDRQFILSSKKLLLSDSGFYLCAWSNRGASYEQYFGPGTRLTVT.

This sequence joins TRBV18 and TRBJ2-2; 8 bases are shared with TRBD1. The germline V gene encodes CDR1 KGHSH and CDR2 LQKENI. The CDR3 loop spans 16 amino acids. The trim removed 2 bases at V and 0 bases at J, leaving 2 bases unmatched. This chain's CDR3 is CASSPGQGPNTGELFF. CDR3 nucleotides: TGTGCCAGCTCACCAGGACAGGGACCGAACACCGGGGAGCTGTTTTTT.

This rearrangement joins TRBV27 to TRBJ2-7, with a tentative D call TRBD1 (6 bases). The germline V gene has CDR1 MNHEY and CDR2 SMNVEV (reference sequence). The CDR3 loop spans 14 amino acids. The V and J ends lost 4 bases and 4 bases respectively, with 14 bases between them. The CDR3 DNA reads TGTGCCAGCAGTTCCTACAGGGTCCGGTACGAGCAGTACTTC. This encodes CASSSYRVRYEQYF.

The chain recombines TRBV14 with TRBJ1-1, with a weak D call TRBD1 (6 bases). V lost 0 bases and J 8 bases, leaving 16 bases between the germline ends. Per the germline V gene, CDR1 is SGHDN and CDR2 is FVKESK. This CDR3 has 15 residues. CDR3 sequence: CASSQEGGERTEAFF. CDR3 DNA: TGTGCCAGCAGCCAAGAAGGGGGAGAGAGGACGGAAGCTTTCTTT.

This chain connects TRBV11-2 to TRBJ1-4; TRBD1 agrees at 8 bases. Germline trimming cut 3 bases from V and 4 bases from J; bases unmatched to any gene: 1. Germline V gene data show CDR1 as SGHAT and CDR2 as FQNNGV. CDR3 length: 14 amino acids. The CDR3 nucleotides are TGTGCCAGCAGCTTGGGACAGGTTAATGAAAAACTGTTTTTT. Translating it yields CASSLGQVNEKLFF.

The gene calls are TRBV5-5 and TRBJ1-1; 7 bases align to TRBD1. Germline V gene data show CDR1 as SGHKS and CDR2 as YYEKEE (reference sequence). Losses at the gene ends were 0 bases for V and 1 base for J; bases not matched to a gene: 3. This CDR3 comprises 15 residues. CDR3: CASSLVAGGNTEAFF. The DNA for the CDR3 is TGTGCCAGCAGCTTGGTGGCAGGGGGGAACACTGAAGCTTTCTTT.

The chain combines TRBV6-1 with TRBJ1-1, with TRBD1 matching 7 bases. The trim removed 2 bases at V and 2 bases at J, leaving 2 bases unmatched. The CDR3 length is 14 residues. CDR1 is MNHNS and CDR2 is SASEGT in the germline V gene. CDR3 nucleotide sequence: TGTGCCAGCAGTGAATGGGACAGTAACACTGAAGCTTTCTTT. Translation: CASSEWDSNTEAFF.

Here the CDR3 DNA reads TGTGCCACTAGGACAGGGGCGACCTACGAGCAGTACTTC. Translation gives CATRTGATYEQYF. This chain links TRBV28 with TRBJ2-7; TRBD1 matches at 9 bases. This CDR3 has 13 amino acids. The V and J ends lost 10 bases and 2 bases, in that order; junction bases with no gene match: 6. Per the germline V gene, CDR1 is MDHEN and CDR2 is SYDVKM.

This rearrangement joins TRBV30 to TRBJ2-7, with 11 bases matching TRBD2. Germline assignment: CDR1 GTSNPN and CDR2 SVGIG (reference sequence). This CDR3 spans 19 amino acids. The V segment lost 0 bases and the J segment 2 bases; nucleotides outside the gene matches: 15. CDR3 DNA sequence: TGTGCCTGGAGTGTCCACGAGGGAGAGACTAGCGGGGAGACCTACGAGCAGTACTTC. Protein sequence: CAWSVHEGETSGETYEQYF.

The V call is TRBV28, the J call TRBJ2-7; D possibly corresponds to TRBD2 (5 bases). CDR3 length: 16 amino acids. The germline gives CDR1 MDHEN, CDR2 SYDVKM. The V end lost 6 bases, the J end lost 4 bases, and 22 bases lay between the germline ends. The chain's CDR3 is CASSLLRTLRRYEQYF. The CDR3 nucleotides read TGTGCCAGCAGCCTTCTTAGGACCCTGAGGAGGTACGAGCAGTACTTC.

This clone was seen only once. The rearrangement links TRBV20-1 to TRBJ2-7; D possibly corresponds to TRBD2 (5 bases). CDR1 is DFQATT and CDR2 is SNEGSKA in the germline V gene (reference sequence). The CDR3 is 11 residues long. The V end lost 5 bases, the J end lost 4 bases, and 9 bases lay between the germline ends. The CDR3 DNA sequence: TGCAGTGCTGCACTAGATTACGAGCAGTACTTC. Its translation is CSAALDYEQYF.

V is TRBV29-1 and J is TRBJ1-1; D call uncertain. The CDR3 extends over 14 amino acids. The germline V gene has CDR1 SQVTM and CDR2 ANQGSEA. The V end lost 3 bases, the J end lost 1 base, and 12 bases lay between the germline ends. CDR3 DNA sequence: TGCAGCGTTGATCGCGACATGAGGAACACTGAAGCTTTCTTT. Its protein product is CSVDRDMRNTEAFF.